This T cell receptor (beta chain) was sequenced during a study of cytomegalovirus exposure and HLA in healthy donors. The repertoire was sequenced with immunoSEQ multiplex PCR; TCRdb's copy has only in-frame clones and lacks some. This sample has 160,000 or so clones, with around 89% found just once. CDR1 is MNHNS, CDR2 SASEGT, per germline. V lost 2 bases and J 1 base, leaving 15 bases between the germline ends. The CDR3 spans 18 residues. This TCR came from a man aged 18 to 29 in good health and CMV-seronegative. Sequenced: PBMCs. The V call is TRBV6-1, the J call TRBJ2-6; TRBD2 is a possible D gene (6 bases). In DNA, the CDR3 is TGTGCCAGCAGTGAACCGGGGGTCCGAAGGTCTGGGGCCAACGTCCTGACTTTC. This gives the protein CASSEPGVRRSGANVLTF.